This T cell receptor (beta chain) stems from a study of lymphopenia after photon versus proton radiotherapy. Repertoires were generated with immunoSEQ multiplex PCR, while TCRdb's copy carries only in-frame clones and drops some. The table lists about 7,300 clones, 90% to 95% of them singletons. Study-level results: In patients who died, overall survival fell as post-nadir TCR diversity dropped more.

Comment on this clone: Its antigen is not known.

The TCR comes from a woman aged 45-65 years with cholangiocarcinoma. Sequencing used peripheral blood, obtained from a patient treated with photon-based radiotherapy.

As DNA, the CDR3 is TGCAGCGTTCAATCCGGAGAAGCTTTCTTT. Its translation: CSVQSGEAFF. The rearrangement joins TRBV29-1 to TRBJ1-1; no definite D call. Trimming stripped 5 bases from V and 8 bases from J, with 9 bases between. Looked up from germline, CDR1 is SQVTM and CDR2 is ANQGSEA. The CDR3 has 10 residues. The complete variable domain, with remaining parts taken from reference TRBV29-1 and TRBJ1-1, reads SAVISQKPSRDICQRGTSLTIQCQVDSQVTMMFWYRQQPGQSLTLIATANQGSEATYESGFVIDKFPISRPNLTFSTLTVSNMSPEDSSIYLCSVQSGEAFFGQGTRLTVV.